These T cell receptor beta chains were read from a single sample in a study of post-analysis software for immune sequencing data. From the PCR reads, TCRdb called clonotypes with MiXCR, one entry per CDR3 protein. Of approximately 690,000 distinct CDR3 sequences in the sample, approximately 59% are singletons; the top ten hold roughly 10%. Sequenced material: blood. The receptors come from a girl aged 2-9 years with multiple sclerosis. Each CDR3 is given with its conserved first and last residue. A D gene is named only where the DNA matches it firmly. Size values are once, few and many counts, or a class for expanded clones, and some rows have none.

TRBJ2-3 | TRBV20-1 | - | - | CSAREGRKADTQYF | TGCAGTGCTAGAGAGGGCAGAAAGGCAGATACGCAGTATTTT
TRBJ2-5 | TRBV5-1 | - | - | CASSTRTRLETQYF | TGCGCCAGCAGCACACGCACCAGGCTAGAGACCCAGTACTTC
TRBJ2-5 | TRBV15 | - | - | CATSRGDIGTQYF | TGTGCCACCAGCAGAGGGGATATTGGGACCCAGTACTTC
TRBJ2-5 | TRBV7-7 | TRBD1 | - | CASSPVTGGQETQYF | TGTGCTAGCAGCCCAGTGACAGGGGGCCAAGAGACCCAGTACTTC
TRBJ1-2 | TRBV5-1 | - | - | CASSYLGPNYGYTF | TGCGCCAGCAGCTACTTGGGACCTAACTATGGCTACACCTTC
TRBJ1-2 | TRBV7-9 | - | - | CASSKATAYGYTF | TGTGCCAGCAGTAAAGCGACAGCCTATGGCTACACCTTC
TRBJ2-5 | TRBV6-5 | TRBD2 | - | CASSTGGTLYQETQYF | TGTGCCAGCAGCACGGGAGGGACTTTGTACCAAGAGACCCAGTACTTC
TRBJ1-1 | TRBV10-2 | - | - | CASTPGAGYTEAFF | TGCGCCAGCACCCCCGGGGCGGGGTACACTGAAGCTTTCTTT
TRBJ2-3 | TRBV6-5 | - | once | CASSWGSGSDAQYF | TGTGCCAGCAGTTGGGGAAGTGGTTCAGATGCGCAGTATTTT
TRBJ2-7 | TRBV11-2 | - | once | CASSLDPPPTPSSYEQYF | TGTGCCAGCAGCTTAGATCCCCCCCCCACGCCGTCCTCCTACGAGCAGTACTTC
TRBJ2-3 | TRBV3-1 | TRBD2 | - | CASSRGLAEATDTQYF | TGTGCCAGCAGCAGGGGACTAGCGGAGGCCACAGATACGCAGTATTTT